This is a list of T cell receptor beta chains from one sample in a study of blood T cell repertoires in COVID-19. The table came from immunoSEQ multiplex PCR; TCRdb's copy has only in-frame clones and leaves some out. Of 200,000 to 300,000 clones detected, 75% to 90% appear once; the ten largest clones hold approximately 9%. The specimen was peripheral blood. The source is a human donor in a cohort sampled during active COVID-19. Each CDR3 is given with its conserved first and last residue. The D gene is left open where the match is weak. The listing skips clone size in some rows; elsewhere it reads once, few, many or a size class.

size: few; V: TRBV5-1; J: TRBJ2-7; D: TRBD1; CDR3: CASSLAPRDRVLSYEQYF; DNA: TGCGCCAGCAGCTTGGCTCCCCGGGACAGGGTGCTCTCCTACGAGCAGTACTTC
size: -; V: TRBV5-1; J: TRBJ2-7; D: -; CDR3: CASSLAGGSSYEQYF; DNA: TGCGCCAGCAGCTTGGCTGGGGGGTCATCCTACGAGCAGTACTTC
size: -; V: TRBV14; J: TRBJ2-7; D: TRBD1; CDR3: CASSQDRRQGYEQYF; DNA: TGTGCCAGCAGCCAAGATCGGCGACAGGGCTACGAGCAGTACTTC
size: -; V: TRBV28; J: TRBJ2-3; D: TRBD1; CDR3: CASRHGQGRSTDTQYF; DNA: TGTGCCAGCAGACATGGACAGGGGCGCTCCACAGATACGCAGTATTTT
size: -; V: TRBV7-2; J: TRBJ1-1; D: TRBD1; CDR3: CASSFSGQAEAFF; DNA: TGTGCCAGCAGCTTCTCGGGACAGGCTGAAGCTTTCTTT
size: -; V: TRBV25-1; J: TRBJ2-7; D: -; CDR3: CASSAQNRVEQYF; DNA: TGTGCCAGCAGTGCTCAAAACAGGGTAGAGCAGTACTTC
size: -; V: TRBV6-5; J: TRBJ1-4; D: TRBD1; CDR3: CASKPDRVNEKLFF; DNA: TGTGCCAGCAAACCGGACAGGGTTAATGAAAAACTGTTTTTT
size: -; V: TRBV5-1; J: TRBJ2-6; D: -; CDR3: CASRDIGTGANVLTF; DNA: TGCGCCAGCCGGGACATCGGCACTGGGGCCAACGTCCTGACTTTC
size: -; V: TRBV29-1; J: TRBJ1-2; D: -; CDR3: CSVGPAQGFNYGYTF; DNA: TGCAGCGTTGGCCCCGCACAGGGATTTAACTATGGCTACACCTTC
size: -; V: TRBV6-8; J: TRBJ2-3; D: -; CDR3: CASRTDYPPSADTQYF; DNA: TGTGCCAGCAGAACGGACTACCCCCCCAGTGCCGATACGCAGTATTTT
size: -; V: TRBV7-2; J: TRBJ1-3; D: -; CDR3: CASKSVGRSGNTIYF; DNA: TGTGCCAGCAAATCTGTGGGGCGCTCTGGAAACACCATATATTTT
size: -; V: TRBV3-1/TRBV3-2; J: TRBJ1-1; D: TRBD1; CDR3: CASSQTGARGAFF; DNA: TGTGCCAGCAGCCAAACAGGGGCGAGGGGAGCTTTCTTT
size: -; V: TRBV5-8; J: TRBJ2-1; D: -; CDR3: CASSLFVGSSYNEQFF; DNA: TGTGCCAGCAGCTTGTTTGTGGGGAGCTCCTACAATGAGCAGTTCTTC
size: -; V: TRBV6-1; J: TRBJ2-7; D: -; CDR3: CASSEGQSRLGYEQYF; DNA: TGTGCCAGCAGTGAAGGCCAGTCCCGACTAGGCTACGAGCAGTACTTC
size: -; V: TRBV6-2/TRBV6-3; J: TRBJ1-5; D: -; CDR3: CASSYPFSPQHF; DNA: TGTGCCAGCAGTTATCCTTTTTCGCCCCAGCATTTT
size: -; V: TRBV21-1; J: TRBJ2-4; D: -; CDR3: CASRKGQAKNIQYF; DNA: TGTGCCAGCAGAAAAGGACAAGCCAAAAACATTCAGTACTTC
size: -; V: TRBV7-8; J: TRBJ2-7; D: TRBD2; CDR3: CASSRGLAGVIEQYF; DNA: TGTGCCAGCAGCCGCGGACTAGCGGGAGTCATCGAGCAGTACTTC
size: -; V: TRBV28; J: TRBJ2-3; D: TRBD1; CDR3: CASIRQGDTQYF; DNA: TGTGCCAGCATCCGACAGGGAGATACGCAGTATTTT
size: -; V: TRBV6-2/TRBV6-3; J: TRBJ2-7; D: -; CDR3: CASRYSVRLTNYEQYF; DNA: TGTGCCAGCAGATACTCTGTTCGACTAACCAACTACGAGCAGTACTTC
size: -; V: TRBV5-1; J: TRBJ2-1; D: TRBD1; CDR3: CASSLGGGASYNEQFF; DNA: TGCGCCAGCAGCTTGGGAGGGGGCGCGTCCTACAATGAGCAGTTCTTC
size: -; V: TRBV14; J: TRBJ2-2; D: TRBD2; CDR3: CASRLAVNTGELFF; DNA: TGTGCCAGCCGACTAGCGGTGAACACCGGGGAGCTGTTTTTT
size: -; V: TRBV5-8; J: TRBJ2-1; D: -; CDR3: CASTWEASYNEQFF; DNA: TGTGCCAGTACGTGGGAGGCTTCCTACAATGAGCAGTTCTTC
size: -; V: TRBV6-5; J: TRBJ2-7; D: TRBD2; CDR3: CASSTAGGTYEQYF; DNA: TGTGCCAGCAGTACAGCGGGAGGTACCTACGAGCAGTACTTC
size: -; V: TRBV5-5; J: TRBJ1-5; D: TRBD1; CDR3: CASSARQGAHQPQHF; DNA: TGTGCCAGCAGCGCAAGACAGGGGGCTCACCAGCCCCAGCATTTT
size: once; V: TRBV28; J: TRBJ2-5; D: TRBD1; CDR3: CASSTQGVGQETQYF; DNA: TGTGCCAGCAGCACGCAGGGGGTGGGTCAAGAGACCCAGTACTTC
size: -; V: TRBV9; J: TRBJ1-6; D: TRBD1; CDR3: CASSLTGRNSPLHF; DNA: TGTGCCAGCAGCTTGACAGGGAGGAATTCACCCCTCCACTTT
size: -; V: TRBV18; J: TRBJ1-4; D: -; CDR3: CASSQGAGREKLFF; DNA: TGTGCCAGCTCACAAGGGGCAGGGCGAGAAAAACTGTTTTTT
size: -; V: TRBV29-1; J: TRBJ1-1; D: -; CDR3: CSATDRKMTEAFF; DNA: TGCAGCGCGACGGACAGAAAGATGACTGAAGCTTTCTTT
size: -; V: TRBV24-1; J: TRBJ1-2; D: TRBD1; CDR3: CATSDFTGGDYGYTF; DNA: TGTGCCACCAGTGATTTCACAGGGGGCGACTATGGCTACACCTTC
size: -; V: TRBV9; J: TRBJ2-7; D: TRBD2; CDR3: CASSVGPSGRVPSLEQYF; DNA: TGTGCCAGCAGCGTAGGCCCTAGCGGGAGGGTCCCTTCCTTAGAGCAGTACTTC
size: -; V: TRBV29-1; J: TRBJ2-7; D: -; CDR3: CSVGTALGEQYF; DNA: TGCAGCGTTGGGACAGCCTTGGGGGAGCAGTACTTC
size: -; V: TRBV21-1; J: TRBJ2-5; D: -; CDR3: CASSNDLAGSETQYF; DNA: TGTGCCAGCAGCAACGATCTAGCGGGAAGTGAGACCCAGTACTTC
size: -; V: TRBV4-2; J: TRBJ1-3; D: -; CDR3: CASSQVGQGHSGNTIYF; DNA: TGTGCCAGCAGCCAAGTGGGGCAGGGGCACTCTGGAAACACCATATATTTT
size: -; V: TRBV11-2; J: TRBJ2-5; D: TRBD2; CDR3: CASSLYGGQETQYF; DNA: TGTGCCAGCAGCTTATACGGGGGGCAAGAGACCCAGTACTTC
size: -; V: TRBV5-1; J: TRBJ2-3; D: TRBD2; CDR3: CASSSLTSGTDTQYF; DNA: TGCGCCAGCAGCTCACTAACTAGCGGCACAGATACGCAGTATTTT
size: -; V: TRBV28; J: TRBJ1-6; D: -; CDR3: CASSRLTGGSNSPLHF; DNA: TGTGCCAGCAGTAGACTTACGGGGGGGTCTAATTCACCCCTCCACTTT
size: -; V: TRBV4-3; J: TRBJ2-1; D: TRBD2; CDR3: CASSQDSGDTYNEQFF; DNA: TGCGCCAGCAGCCAAGATAGCGGGGACACGTACAATGAGCAGTTCTTC
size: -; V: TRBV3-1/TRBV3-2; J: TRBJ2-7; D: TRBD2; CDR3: CASSPRLGSGSRSYEQYF; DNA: TGTGCCAGCAGCCCACGACTAGGTAGCGGGAGTCGATCCTACGAGCAGTACTTC
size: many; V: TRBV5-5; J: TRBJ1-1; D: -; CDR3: CASSLGRGQNTEAFF; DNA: TGTGCCAGCAGCTTGGGCAGGGGTCAGAACACTGAAGCTTTCTTT
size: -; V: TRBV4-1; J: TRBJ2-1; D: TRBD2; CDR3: CASSQDPGTSVYNEQFF; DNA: TGCGCCAGCAGCCAAGATCCAGGGACTAGCGTCTACAATGAGCAGTTCTTC
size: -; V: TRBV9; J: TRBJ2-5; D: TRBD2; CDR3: CASSAPGLAGQETQYF; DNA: TGTGCCAGCAGCGCTCCGGGACTAGCGGGCCAAGAGACCCAGTACTTC
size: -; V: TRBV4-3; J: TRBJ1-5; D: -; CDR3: CASSQETDSNQPQHF; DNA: TGCGCCAGCAGCCAAGAAACAGATAGCAATCAGCCCCAGCATTTT
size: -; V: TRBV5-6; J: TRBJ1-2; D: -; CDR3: CASSSLRGTLYGYTF; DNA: TGTGCCAGCAGCTCCTTAAGGGGGACACTCTATGGCTACACCTTC
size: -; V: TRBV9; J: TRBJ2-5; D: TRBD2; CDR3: CASSGLAGNPETQYF; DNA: TGTGCCAGCAGCGGACTAGCGGGCAATCCAGAGACCCAGTACTTC
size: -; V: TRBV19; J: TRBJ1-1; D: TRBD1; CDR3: CASSIVAGGVNTEAFF; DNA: TGTGCCAGTAGTATAGTAGCAGGGGGCGTGAACACTGAAGCTTTCTTT
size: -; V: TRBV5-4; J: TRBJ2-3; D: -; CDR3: CASSTPPGDSQYF; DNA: TGTGCCAGCAGCACGCCCCCAGGGGATTCGCAGTATTTT
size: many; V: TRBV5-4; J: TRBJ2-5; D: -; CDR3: CASSRDWIRETQYF; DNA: TGTGCCAGCAGTCGCGATTGGATCAGGGAGACCCAGTACTTC
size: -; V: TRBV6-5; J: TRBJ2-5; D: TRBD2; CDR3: CASSYGISGRGETQYF; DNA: TGTGCCAGCAGTTACGGGATTAGCGGGAGGGGAGAGACCCAGTACTTC
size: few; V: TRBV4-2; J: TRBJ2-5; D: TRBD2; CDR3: CASSPNIGSGDQETQYF; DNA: TGTGCCAGCAGCCCGAATATCGGTAGCGGGGACCAAGAGACCCAGTACTTC
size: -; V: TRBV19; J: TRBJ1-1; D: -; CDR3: CASSIQGRNTEAFF; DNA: TGTGCCAGTAGTATTCAGGGCCGGAACACTGAAGCTTTCTTT
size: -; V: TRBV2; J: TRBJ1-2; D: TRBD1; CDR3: CASSVNRGLGYTF; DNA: TGTGCCAGCAGTGTGAACAGGGGGCTCGGCTACACCTTC
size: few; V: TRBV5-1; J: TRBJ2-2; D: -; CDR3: CASSLRSLGGELFF; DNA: TGCGCCAGCAGCTTAAGGAGCTTAGGCGGGGAGCTGTTTTTT
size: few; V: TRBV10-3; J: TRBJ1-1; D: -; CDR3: CATSERGNTEAFF; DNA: TGTGCCACTTCAGAACGGGGGAACACTGAAGCTTTCTTT
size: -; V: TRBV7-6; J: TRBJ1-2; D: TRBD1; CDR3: CASSRNDRAGYTF; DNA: TGTGCCAGCAGCCGTAATGACAGGGCTGGCTACACCTTC
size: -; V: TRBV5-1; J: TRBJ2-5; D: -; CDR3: CASSLGGLPYQETQYF; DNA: TGCGCCAGCAGCTTGGGGGGCCTACCGTACCAAGAGACCCAGTACTTC
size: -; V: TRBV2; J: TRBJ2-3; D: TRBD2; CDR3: CASSLGTTGTDTQYF; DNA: TGTGCCAGCAGTCTCGGGACTACTGGCACAGATACGCAGTATTTT
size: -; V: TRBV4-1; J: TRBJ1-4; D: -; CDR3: CASSQDLGGRAHEKLFF; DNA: TGCGCCAGCAGCCAAGATCTTGGGGGCAGGGCACATGAAAAACTGTTTTTT